A selection of T cell receptor beta chains follows, all from one sample in a study of blood T cell repertoires in COVID-19. Here immunoSEQ multiplex PCR was the method, and the copy in TCRdb shows in-frame clones only, minus some. The sample shows around 190,000 clones, around nine tenths of them seen only once. The specimen was peripheral blood. Source of these receptors: a man aged 50 or older with COVID-19, enrolled during active disease. Both conserved end residues are part of each CDR3. The D gene is left open where the match is weak. Clone size is stated in some rows and not others, as once, few, many or a class when expanded.

d_gene,j_gene,abundance,v_gene,CDR3nt,CDR3aa
TRBD1,TRBJ1-2,-,TRBV6-5,TGTGCCAGCACCAGACAGGGGGAAAAGGATGGCTACACCTTC,CASTRQGEKDGYTF
-,TRBJ1-1,-,TRBV19,TGTGCCAGTGGGGACATGCCGAACACTGAAGCTTTCTTT,CASGDMPNTEAFF
-,TRBJ2-7,-,TRBV29-1,TGCAGCGTCGCCGGACAGTCCTACGAGCAGTACTTC,CSVAGQSYEQYF
TRBD2,TRBJ2-5,-,TRBV4-1,TGCGCCAGCGGGAAGCGGGGCCAAGAGACCCAGTACTTC,CASGKRGQETQYF
TRBD2,TRBJ2-1,-,TRBV6-4,TGTGCCAGCAGCCGATTAGCGGGGAACAATGAGCAGTTCTTC,CASSRLAGNNEQFF
-,TRBJ1-3,-,TRBV5-1,TGCGCCAGCAGCTTCGGTGAAGGGACTCCTGGAAACACCATATATTTT,CASSFGEGTPGNTIYF
TRBD1,TRBJ2-5,-,TRBV12-3/TRBV12-4,TGTGCCAGCAGGGGACAGGGACAAGAGACCCAGTACTTC,CASRGQGQETQYF
TRBD1,TRBJ2-7,-,TRBV5-1,TGCGCCAGCAGCTTGGAGGGACAGGGGGCTGGTGAGCAGTACTTC,CASSLEGQGAGEQYF
TRBD2,TRBJ2-1,-,TRBV18,TGTGCCAGCTCACTTCTACTAGCGGATGAGCAGTTCTTC,CASSLLLADEQFF
-,TRBJ1-1,-,TRBV29-1,TGCAGCGTCGGTCGGGGGATGGACACTGAAGCTTTCTTT,CSVGRGMDTEAFF
-,TRBJ1-3,few,TRBV7-8,TGTGCCAGCAGCGGGGGGGCGACTGGAAACACCATATATTTT,CASSGGATGNTIYF
TRBD2,TRBJ2-1,few,TRBV9,TGTGCCAGCAGCGAACGACTAGCGGGGACCTCTGATGAGCAGTTCTTC,CASSERLAGTSDEQFF
TRBD1,TRBJ1-1,-,TRBV4-3,TGCGCCAGCAGCCGGGGACAGATTAACACTGAAGCTTTCTTT,CASSRGQINTEAFF